This T cell receptor (beta chain) was sequenced during a study of human T cells and chemical hapten exposure. Turning to the study itself: Chiefly women, the patients showed alopecia areata, totalis or universalis. The variation in per-sample TCR yields arose mainly from small differences in pooled library volumes.

V lost 6 bases and J lost 5, with 14 bases in between. The CDR3 spans 14 residues. In germline, CDR1 is SGHTA, CDR2 FQGNSA. As regards this clonotype: Its antigen is unidentified.

Study observations and caveats: The number of TCRs above 1 in 1000 frequency did not change after DPC sensitization.

As the library was built, unique molecular identifiers were attached to individual cDNA molecules. Each CDR3 protein is one row after TCRdb ran MiXCR on the RACE reads. The sample consists of 180,000 or so distinct CDR3 sequences, under 35% of them appearing once. The time point was: pre-sensitization, week 0. Treatment specified: therapeutic diphenylcyclopropenone sensitization with weekly scalp DPC. The chain joins TRBV7-2 to TRBJ2-1; D might be TRBD2 (6 bases). The sequence came from a woman in her 30s with alopecia areata. Some clones in this sample may be carry-over from other donors' samples. The sequencing here drew on whole blood, taken in connection with sensitization to the hapten diphenylcyclopropenone (DPC). This chain's CDR3 is CASSSRDLDNEQFF. The CDR3 bases are TGTGCCAGCAGTTCTCGGGACTTAGACAATGAGCAGTTCTTC.